Listed below are T cell receptor beta chains from one sample, sequenced in a study of beta chain features in type 1 diabetes. The data were produced by immunoSEQ multiplex PCR, yet TCRdb's version contains in-frame clones alone and is incomplete. Of 150,000 to 180,000 clones listed, over 7.5% are singletons. The sample consisted of central memory CD4+ T cells from blood. These receptors were collected from a man aged 18 to 29 in good health. Each CDR3 is given with its conserved first and last residue. D genes are given only for firm matches. Some rows have no size entry. The others give once, few or many, or a class for an expanded clone.

d_call j_call v_call clone_size cdr3_nt cdr3_aa
TRBD2 TRBJ2-7 TRBV30 few TGTGCCTGGACGCTAGCGGGGGGCTCCTACGAGCAGTACTTC CAWTLAGGSYEQYF
- TRBJ2-7 TRBV11-2 - TGTGCCAGCAGCCTTGAGGGCTACGAGCAGTACTTC CASSLEGYEQYF
- TRBJ2-7 TRBV28 few TGTGCCAGCATTACGCGGGGAGCAAGCTACGAGCAGTACTTC CASITRGASYEQYF
- TRBJ1-2 TRBV28 many TGTGCCAGCAGTTTGTCCGGGGTCGGTTATGGCTACACCTTC CASSLSGVGYGYTF
- TRBJ2-2 TRBV9 few TGTGCCAGCAGCGTAGGACTCGCCAACACCGGGGAGCTGTTTTTT CASSVGLANTGELFF
TRBD1 TRBJ1-2 TRBV7-2 few TGTGCCAGCAGCTCGCCGGGACAGGGGTATGGCTACACCTTC CASSSPGQGYGYTF
- TRBJ2-1 TRBV19 - TGTGCCAGTAGTGCGACATTCTCCTACAATGAGCAGTTCTTC CASSATFSYNEQFF
TRBD2 TRBJ2-4 TRBV7-2 few TGTGCCAGCAGTCTAGCGGGGGGCTTGGTGAACATTCAGTACTTC CASSLAGGLVNIQYF
- TRBJ1-5 TRBV19 - TGTGCCAGTAGTATTGAGCGTAGCAATCAGCCCCAGCATTTT CASSIERSNQPQHF
TRBD1 TRBJ1-5 TRBV15 few TGTGCCACCAGCAGAGCCACCCACAGGGGTGCGAGCGTCCGAAGCAATCAGCCCCAGCATTTT CATSRATHRGASVRSNQPQHF
TRBD2 TRBJ2-3 TRBV29-1 many TGCAGCGTTGACGAAGCGGGAGGGCCCACAGATACGCAGTATTTT CSVDEAGGPTDTQYF
TRBD1 TRBJ2-2 TRBV19 - TGTGCCAGTAGTATAGATCTCGGGACAGCGAACACCGGGGAGCTGTTTTTT CASSIDLGTANTGELFF
- TRBJ2-5 TRBV18 - TGTGCCAGCTCACCCCGGACATCTCAAGAGACCCAGTACTTC CASSPRTSQETQYF
- TRBJ2-7 TRBV28 - TGTGCCAGCAGTTTTATGCGCTACGAGCAGTACTTC CASSFMRYEQYF
TRBD2 TRBJ2-1 TRBV4-3 few TGCGCCAGCAGCCTAGAAGCGGGGGGGAGCTCCTACAATGAGCAGTTCTTC CASSLEAGGSSYNEQFF
- TRBJ2-7 TRBV11-2 few TGTGCCAGCAGCTTAGGATGGGTGCTAGCTCTGAGCTCCTACGAGCAGTACTTC CASSLGWVLALSSYEQYF
TRBD1 TRBJ2-2 TRBV4-3 many TGCGCCAGCAGCCAAGGGACAGGGGAAAGGACCGGGGAGCTGTTTTTT CASSQGTGERTGELFF
TRBD2 TRBJ2-5 TRBV7-2 many TGTGCCAGCAGCTCTAGCGGGGGGTTAGAGACCCAGTACTTC CASSSSGGLETQYF
- TRBJ2-7 TRBV28 many TGTGCCAGCAGTTACCAGGGTTTAGGGCAGTACTTC CASSYQGLGQYF
- TRBJ1-1 TRBV27 few TGTGCCAGCAGTTACCAGGGCGGTCGGACTGAAGCTTTCTTT CASSYQGGRTEAFF
- TRBJ1-2 TRBV4-3 - TGCGCCAGCAGCCAAGTAGGGGGATTGAACTATGGCTACACCTTC CASSQVGGLNYGYTF